These T cell receptor beta chains were read from a single sample in a study of early stage breast cancer tumors. Repertoires were generated with immunoSEQ multiplex PCR, while TCRdb's copy carries only in-frame clones and drops some. This table has 50,000 to 75,000 clones, 60% to 85% appearing once. Sample: blood. These receptors were collected from a person between 30 and 45 years old with breast cancer. Both conserved end residues are part of each CDR3. Fields, in order: V gene, J gene, CDR3 protein.

>TRBV25-1|TRBJ1-1
CASSGSREGAMNTEAFF
>TRBV18|TRBJ1-1
CASSLEGNTEAFF
>TRBV4-1|TRBJ1-5
CASSQGDPRTSNQPQHF
>TRBV27|TRBJ1-5
CASSLEGQDNQPQHF
>TRBV28|TRBJ1-5
CASSLGSGNQPQHF
>TRBV7-2|TRBJ2-2
CASSLAGSPGELFF
>TRBV5-5|TRBJ2-3
CASSLGGFAGSDTQYF
>TRBV7-9|TRBJ2-4
CASSLQYPGPENIQYF
>TRBV5-4|TRBJ2-2
CASSSRQGPNTGELFF
>TRBV30|TRBJ2-1
CAWSEGLAGGEQFF
>TRBV19|TRBJ2-3
CASSFQRDRGTDTQYF
>TRBV2|TRBJ1-5
CASSEYGLYSNQPQHF
>TRBV2|TRBJ1-2
CATQKGNGNYGYTF
>TRBV29-1|TRBJ2-7
CSVERGGTLGDEQYF
>TRBV7-2|TRBJ1-5
CASSLYRVRQPQHF
>TRBV18|TRBJ1-2
CASSLGVLRGRVGYTF
>TRBV10-2|TRBJ2-5
CASSEGETQYF
>TRBV6-5|TRBJ2-3
CASSWTIGDTQYF
>TRBV11-2|TRBJ1-1
CASSPNPPTVGNTEAFF
>TRBV30|TRBJ2-3
CAWSRGNTDTQYF
>TRBV25-1|TRBJ2-7
CASSELRVGAPRSYEQYF
>TRBV27|TRBJ2-7
CASSPAGSSYEQYF
>TRBV6-5|TRBJ1-2
CASSRDRDNYGYTF